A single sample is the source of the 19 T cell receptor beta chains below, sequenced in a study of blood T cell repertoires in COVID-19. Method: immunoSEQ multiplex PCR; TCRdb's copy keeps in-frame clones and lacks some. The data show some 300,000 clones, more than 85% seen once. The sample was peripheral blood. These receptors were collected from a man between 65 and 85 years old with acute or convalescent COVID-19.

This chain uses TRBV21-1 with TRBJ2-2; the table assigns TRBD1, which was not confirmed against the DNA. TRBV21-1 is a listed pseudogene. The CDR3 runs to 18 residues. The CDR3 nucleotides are TGTGCCAGCAGCACTAATTCCGGGACAGGGTCGAACACCGGGGAGCTGTTTTTT. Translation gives CASSTNSGTGSNTGELFF.

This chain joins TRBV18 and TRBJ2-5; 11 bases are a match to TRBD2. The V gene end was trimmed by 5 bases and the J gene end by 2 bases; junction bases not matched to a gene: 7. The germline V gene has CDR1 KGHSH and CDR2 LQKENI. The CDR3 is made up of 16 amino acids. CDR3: CASSALIAGGQETQYF. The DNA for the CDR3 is TGTGCCAGCTCAGCGTTGATAGCGGGAGGGCAAGAGACCCAGTACTTC.

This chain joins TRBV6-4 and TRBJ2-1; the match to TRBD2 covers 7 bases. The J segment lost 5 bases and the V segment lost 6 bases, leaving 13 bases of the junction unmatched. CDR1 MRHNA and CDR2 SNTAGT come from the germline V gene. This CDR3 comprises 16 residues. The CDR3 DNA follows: TGTGCCAGCAGCTATAACTTCAGGACTAGTCACAATGAGCAGTTCTTC. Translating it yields CASSYNFRTSHNEQFF.

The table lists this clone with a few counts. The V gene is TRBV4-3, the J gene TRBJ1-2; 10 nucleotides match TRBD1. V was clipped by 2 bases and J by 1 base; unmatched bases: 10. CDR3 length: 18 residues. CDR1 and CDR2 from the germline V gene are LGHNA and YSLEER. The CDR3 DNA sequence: TGCGCCAGCAGCCAACCGCGACAGGGGGCGAAAGGTAACTATGGCTACACCTTC. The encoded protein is CASSQPRQGAKGNYGYTF.

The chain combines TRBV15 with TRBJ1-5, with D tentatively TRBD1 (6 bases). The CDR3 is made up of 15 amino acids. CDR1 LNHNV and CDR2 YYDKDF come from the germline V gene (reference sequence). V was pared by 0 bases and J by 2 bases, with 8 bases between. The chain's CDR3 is CATSREAGGNQPQHF. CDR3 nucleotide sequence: TGTGCCACCAGCAGAGAGGCAGGGGGCAATCAGCCCCAGCATTTT.

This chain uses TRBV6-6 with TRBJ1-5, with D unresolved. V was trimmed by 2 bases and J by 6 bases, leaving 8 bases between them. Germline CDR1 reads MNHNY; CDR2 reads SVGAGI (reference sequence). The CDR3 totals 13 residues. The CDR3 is CASSYVTGQPQHF. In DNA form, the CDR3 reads TGTGCCAGCAGTTACGTTACGGGTCAGCCCCAGCATTTT.

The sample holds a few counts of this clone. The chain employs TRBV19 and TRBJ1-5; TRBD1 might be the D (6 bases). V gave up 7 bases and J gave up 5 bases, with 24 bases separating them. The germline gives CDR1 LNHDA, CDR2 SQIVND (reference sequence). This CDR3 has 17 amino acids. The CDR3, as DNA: TGTGCCAGTACCCCACGGACAGTCAGCCTTGGCGATCAGCCCCAGCATTTT. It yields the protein CASTPRTVSLGDQPQHF.

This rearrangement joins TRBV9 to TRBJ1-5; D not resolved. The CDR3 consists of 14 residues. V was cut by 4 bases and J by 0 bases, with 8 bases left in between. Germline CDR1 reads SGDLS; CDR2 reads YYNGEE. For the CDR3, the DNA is TGTGCCAGCAGCTTCGAGGATAGCAATCAGCCCCAGCATTTT. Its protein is CASSFEDSNQPQHF.

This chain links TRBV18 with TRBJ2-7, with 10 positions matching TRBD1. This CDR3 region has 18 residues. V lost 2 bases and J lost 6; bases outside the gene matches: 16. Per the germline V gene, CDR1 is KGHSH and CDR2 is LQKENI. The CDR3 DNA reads TGTGCCAGCTCACCAATCAGGACAGGGGGAATGTCCCCAGGCGAGCAGTACTTC. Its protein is CASSPIRTGGMSPGEQYF.

Written as DNA, the CDR3 is TGTGCCAGCAGTGAAGCTGCACCAGGGAGGTACGGAAACACCATATATTTT. Translated, it gives CASSEAAPGRYGNTIYF. The V gene is TRBV6-1, the J gene TRBJ1-3, with D perhaps matching TRBD1 (5 bases). V was trimmed by 0 bases and J by 4 bases, leaving 16 bases between them. Germline V gene sequence: CDR1 MNHNS, CDR2 SASEGT. The CDR3 has 17 amino acids.

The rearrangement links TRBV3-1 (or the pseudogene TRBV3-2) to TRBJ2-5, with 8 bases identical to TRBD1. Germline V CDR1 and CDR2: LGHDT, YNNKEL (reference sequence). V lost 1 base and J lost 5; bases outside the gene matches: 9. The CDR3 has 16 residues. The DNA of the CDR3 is TGTGCCAGCAGCCAAGGGGGACAGGTAAACGGCGAGACCCAGTACTTC. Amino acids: CASSQGGQVNGETQYF.

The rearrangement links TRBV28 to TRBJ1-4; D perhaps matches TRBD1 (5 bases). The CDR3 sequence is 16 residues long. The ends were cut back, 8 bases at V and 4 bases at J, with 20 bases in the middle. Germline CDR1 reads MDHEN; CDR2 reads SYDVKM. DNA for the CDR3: TGTGCCAGCCGCTCTGCGGTCCAGGGATATAATGAAAAACTGTTTTTT. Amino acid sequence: CASRSAVQGYNEKLFF.

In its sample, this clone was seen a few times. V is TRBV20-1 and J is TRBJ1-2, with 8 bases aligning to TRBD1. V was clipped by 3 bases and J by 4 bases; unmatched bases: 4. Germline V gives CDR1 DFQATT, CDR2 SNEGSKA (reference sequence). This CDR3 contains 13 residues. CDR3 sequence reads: CSASDRGGYGYTF. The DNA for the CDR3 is TGCAGTGCTAGTGACAGGGGTGGCTATGGCTACACCTTC.

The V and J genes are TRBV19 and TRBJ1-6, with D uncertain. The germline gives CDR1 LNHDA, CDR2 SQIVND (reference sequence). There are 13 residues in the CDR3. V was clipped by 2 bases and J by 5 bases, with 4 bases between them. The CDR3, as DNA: TGTGCCAGTAGTATAAGCGATAATTCACCCCTCCACTTT. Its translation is CASSISDNSPLHF. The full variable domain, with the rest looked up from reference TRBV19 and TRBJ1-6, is DGGITQSPKYLFRKEGQNVTLSCEQNLNHDAMYWYRQDPGQGLRLIYYSQIVNDFQKGDIAEGYSVSREKKESFPLTVTSAQKNPTAFYLCASSISDNSPLHFGNGTRLTVT.

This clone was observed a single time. DNA of the CDR3: TGCAGCGTTGTGGTAAATCAGGGGGTGAACACCGGGGAGCTGTTTTTT. The encoded protein is CSVVVNQGVNTGELFF. This chain connects TRBV29-1 to TRBJ2-2; 7 bases line up with TRBD1. CDR3 length: 16 amino acids. V gave up 4 bases and J gave up 1 base; unmatched junction bases: 9. CDR1 SQVTM and CDR2 ANQGSEA come from the germline V gene.

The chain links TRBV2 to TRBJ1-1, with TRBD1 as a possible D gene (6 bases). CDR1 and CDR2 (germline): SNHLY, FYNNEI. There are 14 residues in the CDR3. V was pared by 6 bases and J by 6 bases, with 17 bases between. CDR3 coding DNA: TGTGCCAGCAGCACAGGGATTTTGGAGCCTGAAGCTTTCTTT. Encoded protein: CASSTGILEPEAFF. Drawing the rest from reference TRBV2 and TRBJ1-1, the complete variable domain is EPEVTQTPSHQVTQMGQEVILRCVPISNHLYFYWYRQILGQKVEFLVSFYNNEISEKSEIFDDQFSVERPDGSNFTLKIRSTKLEDSAMYFCASSTGILEPEAFFGQGTRLTVV.

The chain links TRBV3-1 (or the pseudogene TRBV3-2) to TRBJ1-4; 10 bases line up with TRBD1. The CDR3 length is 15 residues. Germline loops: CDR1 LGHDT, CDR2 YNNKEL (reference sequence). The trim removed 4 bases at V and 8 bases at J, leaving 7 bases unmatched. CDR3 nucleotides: TGTGCCAGCAGCCCGTCCGGGACAGGGGCGGAAAAACTGTTTTTT. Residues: CASSPSGTGAEKLFF.

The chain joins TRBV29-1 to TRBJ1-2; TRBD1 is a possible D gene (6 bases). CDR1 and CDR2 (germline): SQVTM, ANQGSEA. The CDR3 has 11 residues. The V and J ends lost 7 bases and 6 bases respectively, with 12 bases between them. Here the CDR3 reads CSDLQGDGYTF. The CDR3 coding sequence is TGCAGCGATCTACAGGGCGATGGCTACACCTTC.

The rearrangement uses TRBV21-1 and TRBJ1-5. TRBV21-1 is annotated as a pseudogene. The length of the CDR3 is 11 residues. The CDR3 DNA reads TGTGCCAGCAGCCTTAATCAGCCCCAGCATTTT. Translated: CASSLNQPQHF.